This TCR beta chain was recovered during a study of blood T cell repertoires in COVID-19. Study in general: The origin of the acute and convalescent COVID-19 samples was the United States, Italy and Spain. From T cells, B-cell-depleted T cells, or PBMCs came the material, which was cDNA or gDNA.

Germline V gene lookup returns CDR1 SNHLY and CDR2 FYNNEI. Trimming took 6 bases from V and 5 from J; bases not matched to a gene: 3. The CDR3 runs to 13 residues. Authors' data handling: Amplification of reference gene primers provided the estimated nucleated cell counts. Sequencing used immunoSEQ multiplex PCR; TCRdb keeps in-frame clones, though not all of them. The DNA was the basis for D and trimming; V, J and clone size are from that table. The sample carries 150,000 or so clones, 70% to 80% recorded once. The sequence was obtained from a woman aged 45-65 years with active or convalescent COVID-19. Sequencing was carried out using peripheral blood. This rearrangement joins TRBV2 to TRBJ1-4, with TRBD1 identical over 7 bases. The CDR3 is CASRTGVNEKLFF. CDR3 bases: TGTGCCAGCAGAACAGGGGTCAATGAAAAACTGTTTTTT.